A selection of T cell receptor beta chains follows, all from one sample in a study of shared clonotypes between healthy human individuals. Assay used: immunoSEQ multiplex PCR; TCRdb lists only in-frame clones, some missing. The profile covers around 2.1 million clones, with about 92% appearing a single time and 1.5% to 2% taken by the ten largest. The sequencing input was naive CD8+ T cells from PBMCs. Receptors originate from a man younger than 30 in good health. Some clones in this sample may be carry-over from other donors' samples. Both conserved end residues are part of each CDR3. A D gene is named only where the DNA matches it firmly. Size tells how often a clone was seen (once, few, many) or the class of an expanded clone, and some rows leave it out.

J | V | size | D | CDR3 | DNA
TRBJ1-3 | TRBV28 | - | - | CASSPNPTHTIYF | TGTGCCAGCAGTCCCAACCCCACCCACACCATATATTTT
TRBJ2-7 | TRBV7-9 | - | - | CASSFTLTSSYEGQYF | TGTGCCAGCAGCTTTACCCTGACAAGTAGCTACGAGGGGCAGTACTTC
TRBJ1-4 | TRBV28 | - | TRBD1 | CASSFWGQRNEKLFF | TGTGCCAGCAGTTTTTGGGGACAGAGGAATGAAAAACTGTTTTTT
TRBJ2-7 | TRBV28 | - | TRBD1 | CASNVVRTGPLEQYF | TGTGCCAGCAACGTCGTCAGGACAGGTCCGCTCGAGCAGTACTTC
TRBJ2-7 | TRBV30 | - | TRBD2 | CAWSTTSPLEQYF | TGTGCCTGGAGTACGACTAGCCCCCTCGAGCAGTACTTC
TRBJ2-2 | TRBV28 | - | TRBD1 | CASTIGQDTGELFF | TGTGCCAGCACCATCGGACAGGACACCGGGGAGCTGTTTTTT
TRBJ2-2 | TRBV6-1 | - | TRBD1 | CATKTGRNTGELFF | TGTGCCACGAAGACAGGGAGGAACACCGGGGAGCTGTTTTTT
TRBJ1-1 | TRBV2 | - | - | CASRPTAMNTEAFF | TGTGCCAGCAGACCGACAGCTATGAACACTGAAGCTTTCTTT
TRBJ2-7 | TRBV5-1 | few | - | CASSPTGSSYEQYF | TGCGCCAGCAGCCCGACGGGTAGCTCCTACGAGCAGTACTTC
TRBJ1-5 | TRBV7-8 | - | - | CASSTQVGRDQPQHF | TGTGCCAGCAGCACGCAAGTGGGGAGGGATCAGCCCCAGCATTTT
TRBJ2-7 | TRBV16 | - | TRBD2 | CASSPPGTSGLSYEQYF | TGTGCCAGCAGCCCCCCCGGGACTAGCGGGCTTTCCTACGAGCAGTACTTC
TRBJ2-1 | TRBV27 | - | TRBD2 | CASSQARASGRVNNEQFF | TGTGCCAGCAGTCAGGCCCGCGCTAGCGGGAGGGTTAACAATGAGCAGTTCTTC
TRBJ2-2 | TRBV5-1 | once | - | CASSLAQGPGDTGELFF | TGCGCCAGCAGCTTGGCTCAGGGGCCCGGAGACACCGGGGAGCTGTTTTTT
TRBJ1-5 | TRBV9 | - | - | CASSVVRSNQPQHF | TGTGCCAGCAGCGTAGTGAGGAGCAATCAGCCCCAGCATTTT
TRBJ2-3 | TRBV7-8 | - | - | CASSLLQASTDTQYF | TGTGCCAGCAGCTTACTGCAGGCCTCCACAGATACGCAGTATTTT
TRBJ2-2 | TRBV6-1 | - | - | CASSEAVGPGELFF | TGTGCCAGCAGTGAAGCTGTGGGCCCCGGGGAGCTGTTTTTT
TRBJ2-2 | TRBV28 | - | - | CASSFYGNTGELFF | TGTGCCAGCAGTTTTTACGGGAACACCGGGGAGCTGTTTTTT
TRBJ2-7 | TRBV9 | - | - | CASSRDFAYEQYF | TGTGCCAGCAGCAGGGACTTTGCCTACGAGCAGTACTTC
TRBJ2-7 | TRBV5-6 | - | - | CASSGPDTYYEQYF | TGTGCCAGCAGCGGACCGGACACGTACTACGAGCAGTACTTC
TRBJ2-1 | TRBV27 | - | - | CASSFRVGNEQFF | TGTGCCAGCAGTTTTAGGGTAGGCAATGAGCAGTTCTTC
TRBJ2-2 | TRBV27 | once | TRBD2 | CASSLGASGNTGELFF | TGTGCCAGCAGTTTAGGGGCTAGCGGGAACACCGGGGAGCTGTTTTTT
TRBJ2-7 | TRBV2 | - | TRBD1 | CASSDVGQGYEQYF | TGTGCCAGCAGTGATGTGGGACAGGGCTACGAGCAGTACTTC
TRBJ2-7 | TRBV7-9 | - | - | CASGLDNSYEQYF | TGTGCCAGCGGCTTGGACAACTCCTACGAGCAGTACTTC
TRBJ2-1 | TRBV7-9 | - | - | CASSRPSSYNEQFF | TGTGCCAGCAGCCGACCCAGCTCCTACAATGAGCAGTTCTTC
TRBJ2-2 | TRBV5-4 | - | TRBD2 | CASSYRLAGTTGELFF | TGTGCCAGCAGCTACAGACTAGCGGGTACGACCGGGGAGCTGTTTTTT
TRBJ2-5 | TRBV2 | - | TRBD2 | CASSPGTSGGLQFFHF | TGTGCCAGCAGCCCAGGGACTAGCGGAGGCCTTCAATTCTTCCACTTC
TRBJ2-1 | TRBV2 | - | TRBD1 | CASIGQGANEQFF | TGTGCCAGCATCGGACAGGGGGCGAATGAGCAGTTCTTC
TRBJ1-2 | TRBV30 | - | - | CAWSIGGAGYTF | TGTGCCTGGAGCATCGGGGGGGCTGGCTACACCTTC
TRBJ1-5 | TRBV19 | - | TRBD1 | CASRNNRDRVRNQPQHF | TGTGCCAGTAGAAACAACCGGGACAGGGTGCGGAATCAGCCCCAGCATTTT
TRBJ1-1 | TRBV19 | - | TRBD1 | CASSIAPDRANTEAFF | TGTGCCAGTAGTATAGCCCCGGACAGGGCGAACACTGAAGCTTTCTTT
TRBJ1-1 | TRBV11-3 | - | TRBD1 | CASSARGETEAFF | TGTGCCAGCAGCGCCAGGGGGGAGACTGAAGCTTTCTTT
TRBJ2-7 | TRBV6-1 | - | - | CASSAGTSSSYEQYF | TGTGCCAGCAGTGCAGGGACAAGCAGCTCCTACGAGCAGTACTTC
TRBJ2-7 | TRBV27 | - | TRBD2 | CASSLSWRSLAVYEQYF | TGTGCCAGCAGTTTATCTTGGCGGAGTCTAGCGGTCTACGAGCAGTACTTC
TRBJ1-1 | TRBV28 | - | - | CASSSSEFRAGWTEAFF | TGTGCCAGCAGTTCCTCGGAGTTCCGGGCTGGATGGACTGAAGCTTTCTTT
TRBJ2-7 | TRBV28 | - | - | CASSSLENVGYEQYF | TGTGCCAGCAGCTCACTTGAGAACGTGGGGTACGAGCAGTACTTC
TRBJ1-5 | TRBV6-5 | - | TRBD1 | CASSLTGGSGQPQHF | TGTGCCAGCAGTTTGACAGGGGGCTCGGGACAGCCCCAGCATTTT
TRBJ2-7 | TRBV2 | - | TRBD2 | CASSDSRTSGSREQYF | TGTGCCAGCAGTGATTCTCGGACTAGCGGTTCTCGGGAGCAGTACTTC